Listed here is a single TCR beta chain. This entry is derived from a study of T cell changes during pregnancy in multiple sclerosis. Only in-frame clones appear in the TCRdb table, and some are missing; sequencing was by immunoSEQ multiplex PCR. The repertoire holds about 40,000 clones, with roughly 93% as singletons. Trimming took off 5 bases at V and 1 base at J, with 6 bases between the two ends. CDR3 size: 13 residues. Germline CDR1 and CDR2: SGHTA and FQGNSA. The sequence was collected from a female donor with multiple sclerosis, enrolled in a pregnancy study. V and J are TRBV7-2 and TRBJ2-1; D gene unclear. The sample here was CD4+ T cells from peripheral blood mononuclear cells, taken before pregnancy. CDR3 in amino acids: CASSQASYNEQFF. CDR3 bases: TGTGCCAGCAGCCAGGCATCCTACAATGAGCAGTTCTTC.